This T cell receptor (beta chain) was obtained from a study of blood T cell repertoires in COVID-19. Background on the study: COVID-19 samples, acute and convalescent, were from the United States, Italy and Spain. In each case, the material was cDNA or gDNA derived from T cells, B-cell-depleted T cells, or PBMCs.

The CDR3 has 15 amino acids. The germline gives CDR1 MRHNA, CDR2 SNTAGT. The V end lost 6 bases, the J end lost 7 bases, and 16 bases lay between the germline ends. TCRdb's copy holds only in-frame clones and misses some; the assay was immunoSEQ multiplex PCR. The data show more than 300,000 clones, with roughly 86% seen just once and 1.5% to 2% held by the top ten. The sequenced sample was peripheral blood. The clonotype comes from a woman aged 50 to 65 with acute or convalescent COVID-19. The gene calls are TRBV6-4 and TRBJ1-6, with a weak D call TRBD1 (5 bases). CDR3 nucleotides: TGTGCCAGCAGAAAACAGGCTGTGGGGAATTCACCCCTCCACTTT. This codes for CASRKQAVGNSPLHF.